This TCR beta chain is drawn from a study of regulatory T cells in long-lasting Graves disease. About the research overall: Treatment with antithyroid drugs for over 5 years, together with positive TSH receptor antibodies, meant persistent Graves' disease. Findings and caveats of the study: It was in persistent disease that TRBV28, TRBJ1-2 and TRBJ2-5 were favored. Public clonotype sharing was higher in persistent than newly diagnosed patients.

As for this clonotype: The antigen is unknown.

This CDR3 is 13 amino acids long. Trimming cost V 3 bases and J 0 bases, with 6 bases left between them. Germline V gives CDR1 SEHNR, CDR2 FQNEAQ (reference sequence). Time point reported: persistent/refractory GD, antithyroid drugs over 5 years with positive TRAb. Scientists built the TCR library using RNA that was extracted from PBMCs. Assembly of TCR beta libraries relied on iRepertoire HTBI primers together with Arm-PCR of CDR3 regions. Per the original data handling: Throughout the samples, researchers identified 62 TRBV and approximately 14 TRBJ segments. TCRdb reprocessed the multiplex PCR reads with MiXCR, giving one entry per CDR3 protein. These V and J calls derive from TCRdb rather than the authors' analysis. The table has about 300,000 distinct CDR3 sequences, 20% to 25% seen once; the top ten hold 56%.

The gene calls are TRBV7-9 and TRBJ2-7; possibly TRBD2 for D (6 bases). This specimen was peripheral blood mononuclear cells (PBMCs), taken when the disease was refractory, from a patient treated with antithyroid drugs. The receptor's source is a female donor with Graves disease. CDR3 nucleotides: TGTGCCAGCAGCTTGACTAGCTCCTACGAGCAGTACTTC. This gives the protein CASSLTSSYEQYF.